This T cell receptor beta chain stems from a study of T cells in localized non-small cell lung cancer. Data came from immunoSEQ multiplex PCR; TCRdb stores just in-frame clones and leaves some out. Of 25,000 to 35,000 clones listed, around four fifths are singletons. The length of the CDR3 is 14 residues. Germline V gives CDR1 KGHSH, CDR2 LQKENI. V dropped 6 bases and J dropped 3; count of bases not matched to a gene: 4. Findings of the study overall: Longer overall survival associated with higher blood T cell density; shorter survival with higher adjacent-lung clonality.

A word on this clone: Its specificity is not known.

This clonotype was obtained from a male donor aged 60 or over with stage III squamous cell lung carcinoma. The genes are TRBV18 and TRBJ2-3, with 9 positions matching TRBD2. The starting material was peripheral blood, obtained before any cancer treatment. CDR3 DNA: TGTGCCAGCTCTAGCGGGAGAAATACAGATACGCAGTATTTT. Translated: CASSSGRNTDTQYF. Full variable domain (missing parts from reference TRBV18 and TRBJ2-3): NAGVMQNPRHLVRRRGQEARLRCSPMKGHSHVYWYRQLPEEGLKFMVYLQKENIIDESGMPKERFSAEFPKEGPSILRIQQVVRGDSAAYFCASSSGRNTDTQYFGPGTRLTVL.